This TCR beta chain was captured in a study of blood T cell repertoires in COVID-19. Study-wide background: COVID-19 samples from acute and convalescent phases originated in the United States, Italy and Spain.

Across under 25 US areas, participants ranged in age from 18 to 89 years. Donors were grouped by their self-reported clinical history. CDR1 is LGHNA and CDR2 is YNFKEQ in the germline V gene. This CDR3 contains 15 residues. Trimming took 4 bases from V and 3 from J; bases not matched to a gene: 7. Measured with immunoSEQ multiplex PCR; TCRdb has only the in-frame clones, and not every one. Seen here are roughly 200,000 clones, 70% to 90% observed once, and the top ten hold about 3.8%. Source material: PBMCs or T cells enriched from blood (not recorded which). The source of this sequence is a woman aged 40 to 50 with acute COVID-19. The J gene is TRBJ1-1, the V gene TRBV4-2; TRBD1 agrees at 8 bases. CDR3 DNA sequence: TGTGCCAGCAGCCCCCAGGGGGCGTGGGACACTGAAGCTTTCTTT. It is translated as CASSPQGAWDTEAFF.